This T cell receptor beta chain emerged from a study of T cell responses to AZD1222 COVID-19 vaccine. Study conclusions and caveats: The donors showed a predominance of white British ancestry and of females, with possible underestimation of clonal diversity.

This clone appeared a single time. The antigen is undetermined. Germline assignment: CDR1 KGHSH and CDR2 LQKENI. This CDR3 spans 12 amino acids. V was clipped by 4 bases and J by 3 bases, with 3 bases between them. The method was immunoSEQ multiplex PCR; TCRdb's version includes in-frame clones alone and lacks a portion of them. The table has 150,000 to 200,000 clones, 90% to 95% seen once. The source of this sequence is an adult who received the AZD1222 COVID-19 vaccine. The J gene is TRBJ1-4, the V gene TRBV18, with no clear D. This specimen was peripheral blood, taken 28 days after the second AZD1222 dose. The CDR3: CASSLSNEKLFF. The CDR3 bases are TGTGCCAGCTCACTTTCTAATGAAAAACTGTTTTTT.